Shown below are 19 T cell receptor beta chains from a single sample sequenced in a study of T cells in Graves' hyperthyroidism and ophthalmopathy. Authors of the study amplified TCR beta CDR3 regions from RNA transcripts. TCR CDR3 underwent first-round RT-PCR with the HTBI primer set. TCRdb used MiXCR to reprocess the multiplex PCR reads, holding one entry per CDR3 protein. The table lists fewer than 250,000 distinct CDR3 sequences, approximately 25% of them singletons, with about a third in the top ten. Sequenced sample: blood. These receptors all come from a woman aged 40 to 49 with Graves' ophthalmopathy.

The chain recombines TRBV15 with TRBJ2-7; 7 bases map to TRBD1. Germline V gene sequence: CDR1 LNHNV, CDR2 YYDKDF (reference sequence). This CDR3 is built from 19 residues. Trimming cost V 1 base and J 1 base; bases outside gene matches: 16. The CDR3 here is CATSRGGGGTGTASYEQYF. The CDR3 DNA reads as TGTGCCACCAGCAGAGGAGGTGGTGGAACCGGGACAGCGTCCTACGAGCAGTACTTC.

This chain connects TRBV7-2 to TRBJ2-5; D is uncertain. The CDR3 has 12 amino acids. CDR1 is SGHTA and CDR2 is FQGNSA in the germline V gene. The ends were cut back, 2 bases at V and 5 bases at J, with 6 bases in the middle. The DNA for the CDR3 is TGTGCCAGCAGCTTATGGCGTGAGACCCAGTACTTC. Translation gives CASSLWRETQYF.

This clonotype was detected ten times or more. V gene TRBV19 combines with J gene TRBJ2-7, with TRBD2 matching over 7 bases. The germline V gene has CDR1 LNHDA and CDR2 SQIVND (reference sequence). This CDR3 contains 13 residues. The ends lost 5 bases at V and 6 bases at J; junction bases unmatched: 7. The CDR3 here is CASSAGLEGEQYF. Here the CDR3 DNA reads TGTGCCAGTAGTGCAGGACTAGAAGGCGAGCAGTACTTC.

This clonotype was recorded at least ten times. The CDR3 DNA reads TGTGCCAGCAGTTACAGGGTTGAGACCCAGTACTTC. Protein product: CASSYRVETQYF. The chain links TRBV12-3 or TRBV12-4 to TRBJ2-5; TRBD1 might be the D (6 bases). The V end lost 4 bases, the J end lost 5 bases, and 8 bases lay between the germline ends. The CDR3 has 12 residues.

V usage is TRBV6-1 and J usage is TRBJ1-3; 9 nucleotides agree with TRBD1. Germline V gene sequence: CDR1 MNHNS, CDR2 SASEGT. Trimming took 4 bases from V and 3 from J; bases not matched to a gene: 4. This CDR3 contains 15 residues. The CDR3 sequence: CASSVQGAGGNTIYF. For the CDR3, the DNA is TGTGCCAGCAGTGTACAGGGGGCTGGTGGAAACACCATATATTTT.

This clonotype was counted at least ten times. The gene calls are TRBV9 and TRBJ2-7, with D maybe TRBD2 (7 bases). CDR3 length: 14 amino acids. Germline V CDR1 and CDR2: SGDLS, YYNGEE. Trimming took 4 bases from V and 3 from J, leaving 14 bases between them. The CDR3 loop is CASSPRGGVYEQYF. The CDR3 bases are TGTGCCAGCAGCCCCCGAGGGGGGGTCTACGAGCAGTACTTC.

V usage is TRBV2 and J usage is TRBJ2-7; possibly TRBD1 for D (6 bases). The length of the CDR3 is 15 residues. CDR1 and CDR2 (germline): SNHLY, FYNNEI. V lost 5 bases and J 1 base, leaving 15 bases between the germline ends. The CDR3, as DNA: TGTGCCAGCAGTAACCGCCGGCAGGGGTCCTACGAGCAGTACTTC. Its translation: CASSNRRQGSYEQYF.

This clonotype showed up many times. CDR3 sequence reads: CASSFDLRSYEQYF. The CDR3 region has the DNA TGTGCCAGCAGTTTCGACCTCAGATCCTACGAGCAGTACTTC. V is TRBV12-3 or TRBV12-4 and J is TRBJ2-7, with D unclear. V was clipped by 3 bases and J by 1 base, with 10 bases between them. CDR3 length equals 14 residues.

This chain joins TRBV11-1 and TRBJ1-1; D possibly corresponds to TRBD1 (6 bases). Trimming removed 0 bases from V and 3 bases from J, with 20 bases in between. The CDR3 covers 18 residues. The germline V gene has CDR1 SGHAT and CDR2 FQDESV (reference sequence). The CDR3 spells CASSLALRGLKPYTEAFF. The DNA of the CDR3 is TGTGCCAGCAGCTTAGCGCTCAGGGGCCTTAAGCCGTACACTGAAGCTTTCTTT.

In this sample, this clonotype turned up many times. The V call is TRBV20-1, the J call TRBJ1-1; no firm D call. The CDR3 covers 12 residues. Germline CDR1 DFQATT, CDR2 SNEGSKA (reference sequence). With 4 bases removed from V and 1 base from J, the gap between germline ends came to 7 bases. The CDR3 sequence is CSAILGNTEAFF. CDR3 DNA sequence: TGCAGTGCTATTCTTGGGAACACTGAAGCTTTCTTT.

This clonotype was picked up many times. V usage is TRBV9 and J usage is TRBJ2-7, with 9 bases that match TRBD2. V lost 0 bases and J lost 5; bases outside the gene matches: 6. The CDR3 sequence is 15 residues long. Germline CDR1 SGDLS, CDR2 YYNGEE. CDR3 sequence: CASSVGLAVVHEQYF. The CDR3 nucleotides are TGTGCCAGCAGCGTAGGACTAGCGGTCGTCCACGAGCAGTACTTC.

This chain connects TRBV7-2 to TRBJ2-5; 14 bases line up with TRBD2. The germline gives CDR1 SGHTA, CDR2 FQGNSA. The V and J ends lost 5 bases and 6 bases, in that order; junction bases with no gene match: 5. The length of the CDR3 is 15 residues. The CDR3 DNA follows: TGTGCCAGCAGCGCGACTAGCGGGAGGGTTAAGACCCAGTACTTC. Protein: CASSATSGRVKTQYF.

This clonotype was seen at least ten times. The V call is TRBV11-2, the J call TRBJ2-5; TRBD1 might be the D (5 bases). V lost 2 bases, J lost 5 bases, and 15 bases lay in between. This CDR3 region has 15 residues. CDR1 SGHAT and CDR2 FQNNGV come from the germline V gene. The DNA of the CDR3 is TGTGCCAGCAGCTTACAAGGGGCCGAGATGGAGACCCAGTACTTC. Translating gives CASSLQGAEMETQYF. Together with reference TRBV11-2 and TRBJ2-5, the CDR3 gives the full variable domain: EAGVAQSPRYKIIEKRQSVAFWCNPISGHATLYWYQQILGQGPKLLIQFQNNGVVDDSQLPKDRFSAERLKGVDSTLKIQPAKLEDSAVYLCASSLQGAEMETQYFGPGTRLLVL.

This clonotype was observed at least ten times. The J gene is TRBJ2-5, the V gene TRBV29-1, with D uncertain. This CDR3 is 10 amino acids long. The V and J ends lost 4 bases and 5 bases respectively, with 5 bases between them. Germline V CDR1 and CDR2: SQVTM, ANQGSEA. The CDR3 DNA reads TGCAGCGTTGTACGGGAGACCCAGTACTTC. This codes for CSVVRETQYF.

This clonotype has ten or more counts. V gene TRBV30 combines with J gene TRBJ1-6; perhaps TRBD1 as D (6 bases). V dropped 4 bases and J dropped 10 bases, with 14 bases sitting between them. Germline CDR1 GTSNPN, CDR2 SVGIG (reference sequence). This CDR3 comprises 13 residues. CDR3: CAWTDGGGSPLHF. The DNA for the CDR3 is TGTGCCTGGACGGACGGGGGCGGCTCACCCCTCCACTTT.

The gene calls are TRBV28 and TRBJ2-7, with D tentatively TRBD2 (5 bases). The germline V gene has CDR1 MDHEN and CDR2 SYDVKM. V lost 6 bases and J 4 bases, leaving 10 bases between the germline ends. The length of the CDR3 is 12 residues. The CDR3 is CASRAVGYEQYF. The CDR3, as DNA: TGTGCCAGCAGAGCGGTGGGTTACGAGCAGTACTTC.

This clonotype was seen ten or more times. V and J are TRBV7-9 and TRBJ2-7; TRBD1 or TRBD2 may be the D gene (5 bases each). Looked up from germline, CDR1 is SEHNR and CDR2 is FQNEAQ (reference sequence). V was clipped by 8 bases and J by 4 bases, with 9 bases between them. CDR3 length equals 11 residues. The CDR3 sequence: CASGWGYEQYF. CDR3 coding DNA: TGTGCCAGCGGATGGGGGTACGAGCAGTACTTC.

At least ten counts were recorded for this clonotype. The chain carries TRBV7-9 and TRBJ1-3; D ambiguous. This CDR3 spans 14 amino acids. V lost 1 base to trimming and J lost 0 bases, with 4 bases between them. CDR1 SEHNR and CDR2 FQNEAQ come from the germline V gene (reference sequence). The CDR3 here is CASSLGFSGNTIYF. The CDR3 DNA sequence: TGTGCCAGCAGCTTAGGATTCTCTGGAAACACCATATATTTT.

This clonotype was seen a few times. This chain uses TRBV6-1 with TRBJ1-2, with 9 bases aligning to TRBD1. Per the germline V gene, CDR1 is MNHNS and CDR2 is SASEGT. The CDR3 is 15 residues long. The trim removed 3 bases at V and 3 bases at J, leaving 5 bases unmatched. The CDR3: CASSEEGQGYYGYTF. In DNA form, the CDR3 reads TGTGCCAGCAGTGAGGAGGGACAGGGCTACTATGGCTACACCTTC.